Each of the 27 T cell receptor beta chains below was sequenced from the same sample in a study of T cells in Graves' hyperthyroidism and ophthalmopathy (dated by TCRdb to 2018 to 2020). To prepare the library, multiplex PCR was applied. Data came from an Illumina HiSeq 2000. Amplification of TCR beta CDR3 regions was carried out from RNA transcripts. A first-round RT-PCR of the TCR CDR3 used the HTBI primer set with the Qiagen OneStep RT-PCR kit. The public reads were run again by TCRdb, first through fastp at Q25 and then through MiXCR, and only productive beta chains were kept. Entries that share a CDR3 protein sequence are merged under the most common genes and DNA. The sample yields 500,000 to 650,000 distinct CDR3 sequences; 40% to 50% were counted once. Together, the top ten hold about two fifths of the sample. Material: peripheral blood or thyroid tissue (not recorded which). These receptors were taken from an adult woman with Graves' disease, either hyperthyroidism or ophthalmopathy (not recorded which).

The table lists this clonotype with many counts. The DNA for the CDR3 is TGTGCCAGCAGCCCCGGGATCTCCTACGAGCAGTACTTC. Its protein is CASSPGISYEQYF. The chain links TRBV12-3 or TRBV12-4 to TRBJ2-7; a possible D gene is TRBD2 (5 bases). This CDR3 spans 13 amino acids. V lost 6 bases, J lost 0 bases, and 9 bases lay in between.

In this sample, this clonotype turned up many times. This chain uses TRBV7-2 with TRBJ1-4; D might be TRBD1 (6 bases). V gave up 5 bases and J gave up 7 bases, with 20 bases separating them. The CDR3 length is 16 residues. In germline, CDR1 is SGHTA, CDR2 FQGNSA. In DNA, the CDR3 is TGTGCCAGCAGCGAAAGGGGGACGATTCGGGGTGAAAAACTGTTTTTT. Amino acid sequence: CASSERGTIRGEKLFF.

The V gene is TRBV7-2, the J gene TRBJ1-3, with D maybe TRBD1 (6 bases). The CDR3 sequence is 17 residues long. Between the trimmed V and J ends, which lost 2 bases and 7 bases, there was a span of 21 bases. Germline CDR1 SGHTA, CDR2 FQGNSA. CDR3 in DNA: TGTGCCAGCAGCTTAATGAGCCAGGGGACGATCCGGAACACCATATATTTT. Translation gives CASSLMSQGTIRNTIYF.

V gene TRBV29-1 combines with J gene TRBJ1-3; 7 bases line up with TRBD1. CDR1 is SQVTM, CDR2 ANQGSEA, per germline. J was trimmed by 0 bases and V by 6 bases; bases with no gene match: 2. This CDR3 has 13 amino acids. CDR3 coding DNA: TGCAGCGTGACAGGGTCCTCTGGAAACACCATATATTTT. It specifies CSVTGSSGNTIYF.

This clonotype was counted at least ten times. The gene calls are TRBV29-1 and TRBJ1-2; unclear D gene. This CDR3 has 12 amino acids. Per the germline V gene, CDR1 is SQVTM and CDR2 is ANQGSEA. The V gene lost 6 bases and the J gene lost 3 bases, with 11 bases spanning the gap. Written as DNA, the CDR3 is TGCAGCGTCGGTGACCCCGACTATGGCTACACCTTC. This sequence encodes CSVGDPDYGYTF. The complete variable domain, with remaining parts taken from reference TRBV29-1 and TRBJ1-2, reads SAVISQKPSRDICQRGTSLTIQCQVDSQVTMMFWYRQQPGQSLTLIATANQGSEATYESGFVIDKFPISRPNLTFSTLTVSNMSPEDSSIYLCSVGDPDYGYTFGSGTRLTVV.

Here the CDR3 reads CASTRTDSSYNSPLHF. Here the CDR3 DNA reads TGTGCCAGCACCAGGACGGACAGCTCCTATAATTCACCCCTCCACTTT. The chain employs TRBV7-2 and TRBJ1-6, with a possible D match to TRBD1 (6 bases). This CDR3 contains 16 residues. The V and J ends lost 7 bases and 0 bases respectively, with 13 bases between them. Germline CDR1 reads SGHTA; CDR2 reads FQGNSA.

Concerning this clonotype: A read error may produce the germline difference seen at one junction end. The J gene is TRBJ2-5, the V gene TRBV25-1, with TRBD1 matching 7 bases. The V gene's germline CDR1 is MGHDK and CDR2 SYGVNS. This CDR3 contains 16 residues. In DNA form, the CDR3 reads TGTGCCTGCAGTGCCCGCTACCGGGACAGCCAAGAGACCCAGTACTTC. Its translation: CACSARYRDSQETQYF.

There are a few counts of this clonotype. V usage is TRBV24-1 and J usage is TRBJ2-6; D unclear. The CDR3 contains 12 residues. Germline V gives CDR1 KGHDR, CDR2 SFDVKD. Between the trimmed V and J ends, which lost 9 bases and 1 base, there was a span of 3 bases. DNA for the CDR3: TGTGCCACCGAATCTGGGGCCAACGTCCTGACTTTC. It codes for CATESGANVLTF.

This clonotype was seen only once. This chain connects TRBV19 to TRBJ1-2; maybe TRBD1 (5 bases). Looked up from germline, CDR1 is LNHDA and CDR2 is SQIVND (reference sequence). The CDR3 is 13 amino acids. Deletions cut 10 bases from V and 9 bases from J, with 21 bases between. The CDR3 here is CATSGTQTGSYTF. In DNA, the CDR3 is TGTGCCACATCCGGGACTCAAACCGGCAGCTACACCTTC. Full variable domain (missing parts from reference TRBV19 and TRBJ1-2): DGGITQSPKYLFRKEGQNVTLSCEQNLNHDAMYWYRQDPGQGLRLIYYSQIVNDFQKGDIAEGYSVSREKKESFPLTVTSAQKNPTAFYLCATSGTQTGSYTFGSGTRLTVV.

The chain links TRBV7-9 to TRBJ2-5; D may be TRBD2 (6 bases). Trimming removed 2 bases at V and 5 bases at J, with 15 bases between. CDR1 is SEHNR, CDR2 FQNEAQ, per germline (reference sequence). The length of the CDR3 is 15 residues. As DNA, the CDR3 is TGTGCCAGCAGCTTACGCGGGACCAGAGCCGAGACCCAGTACTTC. Protein product: CASSLRGTRAETQYF. Combining the CDR3 with reference TRBV7-9 and TRBJ2-5 gives the whole variable domain DTGVSQNPRHKITKRGQNVTFRCDPISEHNRLYWYRQTLGQGPEFLTYFQNEAQLEKSRLLSDRFSAERPKGSFSTLEIQRTEQGDSAMYLCASSLRGTRAETQYFGPGTRLLVL.

This clonotype has a count of ten or more. V is TRBV10-2 and J is TRBJ1-5, with 7 bases that match TRBD1. The germline V gene encodes CDR1 WSHSY and CDR2 SAAADI. Trimming at V came to 8 bases and at J to 4 bases, leaving 5 bases not matched to a gene. This CDR3 region has 13 residues. The CDR3 loop reads CASSGGTNQPQHF. The CDR3 DNA is TGCGCCAGCTCAGGGGGGACTAATCAGCCCCAGCATTTT.

This clonotype was recorded many times. The chain links TRBV20-1 to TRBJ2-7, with a tentative D call TRBD2 (6 bases). There are 15 residues in the CDR3. V lost 1 base to trimming and J lost 6 bases, with 19 bases between them. The V gene's germline CDR1 is DFQATT and CDR2 SNEGSKA (reference sequence). Written as DNA, the CDR3 is TGCAGTGCTAGAGCCGGGACTTCCATGTCGCTCGAGCAGTACTTC. Its protein product is CSARAGTSMSLEQYF.

This clonotype was observed many times. The gene calls are TRBV6-6 and TRBJ2-7; D call uncertain. The V gene lost 5 bases and the J gene lost 3 bases, with 11 bases spanning the gap. The CDR3 is 13 residues long. Germline CDR1 MNHNY, CDR2 SVGAGI (reference sequence). This chain's CDR3 is CASSTDGRYEQYF. Here the CDR3 DNA reads TGTGCCAGCAGTACCGACGGACGCTACGAGCAGTACTTC.

The gene calls are TRBV6-5 and TRBJ2-7, with 9 nucleotides matching TRBD2. The V segment lost 7 bases and the J segment 4 bases; nucleotides outside the gene matches: 8. CDR1 and CDR2 (germline): MNHEY, SVGAGI. The CDR3 runs 14 residues. In DNA form, the CDR3 reads TGTGCCAGCAAGCTAGCGGGACTCTTTTACGAGCAGTACTTC. It encodes CASKLAGLFYEQYF.

This clonotype turned up a few times. Relative to the germline gene, one junction end is altered; a read error may explain this. The chain links TRBV10-3 to TRBJ2-5; 7 bases fit TRBD2. This CDR3 is built from 14 residues. Germline V gene sequence: CDR1 ENHRY, CDR2 SYGVKD. DNA of the CDR3: TGTGCCAGCAGTTCCCCGGGACTATTGGAGACCCAGTACTTC. Its protein is CASSSPGLLETQYF.

The chain employs TRBV12-3 or TRBV12-4 and TRBJ2-5; D might be TRBD1 (6 bases). V shed 7 bases and J shed 5 bases, with 17 bases lying between them. The CDR3 is 14 amino acids. The CDR3 DNA is TGTGCCAGCACCTTCTCTTCAGGGGCCGAGACCCAGTACTTC. Protein product: CASTFSSGAETQYF.

This clonotype was recorded at least ten times. The rearrangement joins TRBV20-1 to TRBJ2-5; TRBD1 aligns across 8 bases. The V and J ends lost 2 bases and 5 bases, in that order; junction bases with no gene match: 7. This CDR3 has 14 amino acids. The germline V gene encodes CDR1 DFQATT and CDR2 SNEGSKA (reference sequence). The CDR3 DNA follows: TGCAGTGCTAGAACGGACAGGGCTGGTGAGACCCAGTACTTC. It translates to CSARTDRAGETQYF.

This clonotype was seen at least ten times. The V and J genes are TRBV20-1 and TRBJ1-6; D gene uncertain. Trimming pared 6 bases from V and 10 bases from J, leaving 16 bases between. CDR1 is DFQATT and CDR2 is SNEGSKA in the germline V gene (reference sequence). This CDR3 is built from 13 residues. This CDR3 is CSARAGVGSPLHF. The CDR3 DNA reads TGCAGTGCGCGAGCGGGAGTGGGGTCACCCCTCCACTTT.

This chain connects TRBV4-2 to TRBJ2-7; D is possibly TRBD1 (6 bases). This CDR3 has 14 residues. CDR1 and CDR2 from the germline V gene are LGHNA and YNFKEQ. V was trimmed by 0 bases and J by 5 bases, leaving 11 bases between them. The CDR3 spells CASSQDLAGDEQYF. DNA for the CDR3: TGTGCCAGCAGCCAAGATCTAGCAGGGGACGAGCAGTACTTC.

This clonotype was seen many times. J is TRBJ2-5 and V is TRBV7-2; D possibly corresponds to TRBD1 (5 bases). Germline V lookup: CDR1 SGHTA, CDR2 FQGNSA. The CDR3 consists of 13 residues. V lost 1 base and J 11 bases, leaving 14 bases between the germline ends. CDR3 region: CASSLVRPAGQYF. The CDR3 DNA reads TGTGCCAGCAGCTTAGTGAGACCGGCAGGGCAGTACTTC.

This clonotype has just a few counts. This chain connects TRBV15 to TRBJ1-6; no definite D call. The germline CDR1 and CDR2 sequences are LNHNV and YYDKDF (reference sequence). V dropped 0 bases and J dropped 9 bases, with 0 bases sitting between them. CDR3 size: 11 residues. CDR3 in DNA: TGTGCCACCAGCAGAGATTCACCCCTCCACTTT. This encodes CATSRDSPLHF.

The rearrangement links TRBV20-1 to TRBJ2-5, with D perhaps matching TRBD1 or TRBD2 (5 bases each). V shed 4 bases and J shed 2 bases, with 14 bases lying between them. This CDR3 has 14 amino acids. Per the germline V gene, CDR1 is DFQATT and CDR2 is SNEGSKA (reference sequence). The CDR3 region has the DNA TGCAGTGCTACCTCTGGGGGTAGGCAAGAGACCCAGTACTTC. Translating gives CSATSGGRQETQYF.

J is TRBJ2-2 and V is TRBV11-1; perhaps TRBD2 as D (6 bases). Germline loops: CDR1 SGHAT, CDR2 FQDESV (reference sequence). V was clipped by 7 bases and J by 5 bases, with 20 bases between them. There are 16 residues in the CDR3. The CDR3 loop reads CASTPPGLRGTGELFF. CDR3 in DNA: TGTGCCAGCACCCCCCCGGGGTTGCGGGGTACCGGGGAGCTGTTTTTT.

Only a few counts were recorded for this clonotype. A much larger clone lies one base from this, so it may be a read error. V is TRBV7-9 and J is TRBJ2-5, with D hard to call. CDR3 length equals 13 residues. The V gene's germline CDR1 is SEHNR and CDR2 FQNEAQ (reference sequence). This chain's CDR3 is CASNLDARETQYF. The CDR3 DNA sequence: TGTGCCAGCAACTTAGACGCGCGGGAGACCCAGTACTTC.

This clonotype has a handful of counts. The CDR3 coding sequence is TGTGCCAGCAGCTTAGTACTAGCGGGAGGGGACCAGTACTTC. It encodes CASSLVLAGGDQYF. The chain employs TRBV7-6 and TRBJ2-5; 13 bases are a match to TRBD2. Trimming took 1 base from V and 10 from J; bases not matched to a gene: 3. This CDR3 contains 14 residues. Germline CDR1 is SGHVS and CDR2 is FNYEAQ.

The gene calls are TRBV4-2 and TRBJ1-2; TRBD1 might be the D (6 bases). CDR3 length equals 14 residues. The V and J ends lost 0 bases and 3 bases respectively, with 8 bases between them. The germline V gene encodes CDR1 LGHNA and CDR2 YNFKEQ. CDR3 DNA: TGTGCCAGCAGCCAAGAGGGGGGGCACTATGGCTACACCTTC. The encoded protein is CASSQEGGHYGYTF.

This chain links TRBV7-3 with TRBJ1-1; D uncertain. The V end lost 5 bases, the J end lost 0 bases, and 13 bases lay between the germline ends. Germline V gives CDR1 SGHTA, CDR2 FQGTGA. The CDR3 runs to 15 residues. The CDR3 sequence: CASSPDGDMNTEAFF. The CDR3 nucleotides are TGTGCCAGCAGCCCCGACGGGGATATGAACACTGAAGCTTTCTTT. The full variable domain, completed using reference TRBV7-3 and TRBJ1-1, is GAGVSQTPSNKVTEKGKYVELRCDPISGHTALYWYRQSLGQGPEFLIYFQGTGAADDSGLPNDRFFAVRPEGSVSTLKIQRTERGDSAVYLCASSPDGDMNTEAFFGQGTRLTVV.